Listed below are T cell receptor beta chains from one sample, sequenced in a study of shared T cell receptors in the human thymus. The data were produced by immunoSEQ multiplex PCR, yet TCRdb's version contains in-frame clones alone and is incomplete. The table records 700,000 or so clones, 70% to 90% of them present only once. The same sample was also used in a study of human thymus T cells.

Material: thymocytes. These TCRs come from a girl younger than two with a congenital heart defect. Each CDR3 is given with its conserved first and last residue. The D gene is left open where the match is weak. Size is omitted from some rows. Given values are once, few, many or a class for expanded clones.

V gene,J gene,D gene,clone size,CDR3 protein,CDR3 DNA
TRBV19,TRBJ1-2,NA,NA,CASLGGCNGYTF,TGTGCCAGTCTTGGAGGGTGCAATGGCTACACCTTC
TRBV19,TRBJ1-1,NA,NA,CASSSAGWTEAFF,TGTGCCAGTAGTTCAGCAGGGTGGACTGAAGCTTTCTTT
TRBV19,TRBJ1-3,TRBD1,NA,CASSGPGQGRFLYF,TGTGCCAGTAGTGGGCCGGGACAGGGGCGTTTCTTATATTTT
TRBV5-1,TRBJ2-1,TRBD2,NA,CASSLTLAGGPREQFF,TGCGCCAGCAGCTTGACCCTAGCGGGGGGGCCGCGGGAGCAGTTCTTC
TRBV30,TRBJ1-3,NA,NA,CAWTPHSSGNTIYF,TGTGCCTGGACCCCTCACAGCTCTGGAAACACCATATATTTT
TRBV28,TRBJ1-3,NA,once,CASSFGTGAGNTIYF,TGTGCCAGCAGTTTTGGCACAGGTGCTGGAAACACCATATATTTT
TRBV5-1,TRBJ1-1,NA,once,CASSLARTENTEAFF,TGCGCCAGCAGCTTGGCGCGGACAGAGAACACTGAAGCTTTCTTT
TRBV25-1,TRBJ2-7,NA,NA,CASSRGGFTPFEQYF,TGTGCCAGCAGTCGAGGCGGATTCACCCCCTTTGAGCAGTACTTC
TRBV7-2,TRBJ2-1,NA,NA,CASSLLLFSGQFF,TGTGCCAGCAGCTTATTGTTGTTTAGCGGGCAGTTCTTC
TRBV25-1,TRBJ2-2,NA,NA,CASSELQVQTGELFF,TGTGCCAGCAGTGAATTACAGGTTCAAACCGGGGAGCTGTTTTTT
TRBV9,TRBJ2-7,TRBD2,NA,CASSVAVAGGTYEQYF,TGTGCCAGCAGCGTAGCAGTAGCGGGTGGAACCTACGAGCAGTACTTC
TRBV7-3,TRBJ2-1,TRBD1,NA,CASSPQADRGSYNEQFF,TGTGCCAGCAGCCCGCAAGCCGACAGGGGGTCCTACAATGAGCAGTTCTTC
TRBV18,TRBJ2-6,NA,NA,CASSSKGPGANVLTF,TGTGCCAGCTCGAGCAAGGGGCCGGGGGCCAACGTCCTGACTTTC
TRBV10-1,TRBJ1-4,TRBD1,once,CASGADRQDEKLFF,TGCGCCAGTGGAGCGGACAGGCAAGATGAAAAACTGTTTTTT
TRBV5-6,TRBJ2-4,TRBD1,NA,CASSHGQGLAKNIQYF,TGTGCCAGCAGCCATGGACAGGGGCTAGCCAAAAACATTCAGTACTTC
TRBV19,TRBJ2-3,NA,NA,CASSIRRGNSTDTQYF,TGTGCCAGTAGTATTCGGCGGGGAAATAGCACAGATACGCAGTATTTT
TRBV15,TRBJ2-6,NA,NA,CATRGSPGGSGANVLTF,TGTGCCACCCGGGGGAGTCCAGGGGGTTCCGGGGCCAACGTCCTGACTTTC
TRBV11-1,TRBJ1-6,NA,NA,CASSSGRGRGSPLHF,TGTGCCAGCAGCTCCGGCAGGGGAAGGGGTTCACCCCTCCACTTT